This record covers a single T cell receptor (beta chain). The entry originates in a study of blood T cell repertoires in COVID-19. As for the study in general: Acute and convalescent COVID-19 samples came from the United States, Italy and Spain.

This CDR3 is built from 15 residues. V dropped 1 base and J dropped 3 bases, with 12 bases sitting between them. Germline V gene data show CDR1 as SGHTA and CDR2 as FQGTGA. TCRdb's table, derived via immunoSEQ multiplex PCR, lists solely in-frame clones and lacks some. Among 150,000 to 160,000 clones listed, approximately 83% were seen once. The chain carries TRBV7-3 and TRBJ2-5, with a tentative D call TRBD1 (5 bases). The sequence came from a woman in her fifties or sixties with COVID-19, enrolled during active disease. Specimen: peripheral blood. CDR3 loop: CASSLMGPPKETQYF. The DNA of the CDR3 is TGTGCCAGCAGCTTAATGGGGCCTCCCAAAGAGACCCAGTACTTC.